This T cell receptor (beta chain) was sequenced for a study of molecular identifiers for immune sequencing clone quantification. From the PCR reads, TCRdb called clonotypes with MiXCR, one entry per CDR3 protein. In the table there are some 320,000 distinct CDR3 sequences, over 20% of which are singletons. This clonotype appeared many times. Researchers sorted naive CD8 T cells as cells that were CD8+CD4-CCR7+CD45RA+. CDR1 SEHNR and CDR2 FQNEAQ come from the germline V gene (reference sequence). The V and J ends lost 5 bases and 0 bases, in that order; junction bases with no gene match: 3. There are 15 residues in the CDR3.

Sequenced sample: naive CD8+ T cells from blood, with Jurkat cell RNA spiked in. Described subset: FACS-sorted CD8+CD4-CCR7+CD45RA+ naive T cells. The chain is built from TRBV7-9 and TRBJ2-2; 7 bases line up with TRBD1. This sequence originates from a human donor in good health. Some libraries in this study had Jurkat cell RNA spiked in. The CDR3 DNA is TGTGCCAGCAGCCCCGGGACAGCGAACACCGGGGAGCTGTTTTTT. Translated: CASSPGTANTGELFF.